A single sample is the source of the 23 T cell receptor beta chains below, sequenced in a study of PD-1 blockade in mismatch repair-deficient tumors. This table comes from immunoSEQ multiplex PCR, and its TCRdb copy is limited to in-frame clones, with some not included. The table records some 120,000 clones, 86% of them present only once. The sample consisted of peripheral blood, taken 44 weeks after starting pembrolizumab. The receptors shown here come from an adult with mismatch repair-deficient cancer.

Here the CDR3 reads CASSPRVDSQNTGELFF. The CDR3 bases are TGTGCCAGCAGTCCGAGGGTGGACTCTCAAAACACCGGGGAGCTGTTTTTT. V gene TRBV27 combines with J gene TRBJ2-2, with TRBD2 as a possible D gene (5 bases). CDR1 MNHEY and CDR2 SMNVEV come from the germline V gene (reference sequence). Trimming removed 5 bases at V and 2 bases at J, with 18 bases between. The length of the CDR3 is 17 residues.

This clone was seen only once. The chain links TRBV28 to TRBJ2-7, with TRBD2 matching over 7 bases. This CDR3 spans 15 amino acids. Trimming at V came to 3 bases and at J to 0 bases, leaving 5 bases not matched to a gene. Germline V CDR1 and CDR2: MDHEN, SYDVKM. CDR3 amino acids: CASSFPGTNSYEQYF. CDR3 in DNA: TGTGCCAGCAGTTTTCCCGGGACTAACTCCTACGAGCAGTACTTC. The whole variable domain, remainder taken from reference TRBV28 and TRBJ2-7, is DVKVTQSSRYLVKRTGEKVFLECVQDMDHENMFWYRQDPGLGLRLIYFSYDVKMKEKGDIPEGYSVSREKKERFSLILESASTNQTSMYLCASSFPGTNSYEQYFGPGTRLTVT.

The J gene is TRBJ2-7, the V gene TRBV29-1; either TRBD1 or TRBD2 may supply D (5 bases each). V gave up 7 bases and J gave up 2 bases, with 9 bases separating them. Per germline, CDR1 SQVTM and CDR2 ANQGSEA. The CDR3 sequence is 11 residues long. For the CDR3, the DNA is TGCAGCGCCCGGGACGCCTACGAGCAGTACTTC. This encodes CSARDAYEQYF.

The chain carries TRBV29-1 and TRBJ2-3; 12 nucleotides line up with TRBD2. The CDR3 runs to 14 residues. The V and J ends lost 6 bases and 4 bases, in that order; junction bases with no gene match: 5. Germline V gene lookup returns CDR1 SQVTM and CDR2 ANQGSEA. Here the CDR3 reads CSVEGLAGADTQYF. CDR3 nucleotide sequence: TGCAGCGTAGAGGGACTAGCGGGCGCAGATACGCAGTATTTT.

The rearrangement links TRBV5-4 to TRBJ2-1, with 9 nucleotides matching TRBD2. The CDR3 has 15 residues. Germline V CDR1 and CDR2: SGHNT, YYREEE (reference sequence). The V segment lost 3 bases and the J segment 5 bases; nucleotides outside the gene matches: 6. The CDR3 DNA is TGTGCCAGCAGCTCGCGGCCTAGCGGGAACAATGAGCAGTTCTTC. This codes for CASSSRPSGNNEQFF.

This chain joins TRBV4-1 and TRBJ2-7, with D possibly matching TRBD1 (7 bases). The CDR3 has 16 amino acids. Trimming stripped 1 base from V and 2 bases from J, with 15 bases between. Germline V gene sequence: CDR1 MGHRA, CDR2 YSYEKL. CDR3 in DNA: TGCGCCAGCAGCCAAGGGGACAGAGTAGCGGCCTACGAGCAGTACTTC. As protein: CASSQGDRVAAYEQYF.

The CDR3 sequence: CASSWSGVAYEQYF. DNA of the CDR3: TGCGCCAGCAGCTGGTCAGGGGTGGCCTACGAGCAGTACTTC. The chain has TRBV5-1 and TRBJ2-7; D is perhaps TRBD1 (6 bases). The V gene's germline CDR1 is SGHRS and CDR2 YFSETQ. V was clipped by 3 bases and J by 2 bases, with 12 bases between them. The CDR3 extends over 14 amino acids.

The chain's CDR3 is CSVAWLYNEQFF. CDR3 nucleotides: TGCAGCGTTGCATGGCTTTACAATGAGCAGTTCTTC. The chain recombines TRBV29-1 with TRBJ2-1; unclear D gene. The V and J ends lost 4 bases and 4 bases respectively, with 8 bases between them. Germline V gene data show CDR1 as SQVTM and CDR2 as ANQGSEA. This CDR3 is 12 amino acids long.

As for this clone: The junction shows a germline mismatch at one end, possibly a read error. Within the sample, other DNA sequences also encode this same CDR3. The chain couples TRBV30 to TRBJ2-5; D possibly uses TRBD1 or TRBD2 (5 bases each). Germline V gene sequence: CDR1 GTSNPN, CDR2 SVGIG (reference sequence). The CDR3 is 12 residues long. CDR3 in amino acids: CAWSVLGETQYF. The CDR3 nucleotides are TGTGCCTGGAGTGTCTTGGGGGAGACCCAATACTTC. Full variable domain (remainder filled in from reference TRBV30 and TRBJ2-5): SQTIHQWPATLVQPVGSPLSLECTVEGTSNPNLYWYRQAAGRGLQLLFYSVGIGQISSEVPQNLSASRPQDRQFILSSKKLLLSDSGFYLCAWSVLGETQYFGPGTRLLVL.

This clone was picked up one time. V and J are TRBV4-3 and TRBJ2-5, with TRBD2 identical over 8 bases. Germline values: CDR1 LGHNA, CDR2 YSLEER. The V gene end was trimmed by 0 bases and the J gene end by 3 bases; junction bases not matched to a gene: 18. This CDR3 has 20 residues. CDR3 protein: CASSQDSTQAGVTLEETQYF. The CDR3 DNA reads as TGCGCCAGCAGCCAAGATTCCACCCAAGCGGGAGTTACCCTGGAAGAGACCCAGTACTTC.

This sequence joins TRBV15 and TRBJ1-5; TRBD1 matches at 8 bases. The CDR3 runs to 15 residues. The V and J ends lost 0 bases and 4 bases, in that order; junction bases with no gene match: 2. Germline CDR1 and CDR2: LNHNV and YYDKDF (reference sequence). The CDR3 sequence: CATSRDGQGNQPQHF. The CDR3 region has the DNA TGTGCCACCAGCAGAGACGGACAGGGTAATCAGCCCCAGCATTTT.

This clone has only one observation. This chain uses TRBV9 with TRBJ2-1, with TRBD1 identical over 8 bases. V gave up 0 bases and J gave up 5 bases; unmatched junction bases: 4. The germline V gene has CDR1 SGDLS and CDR2 YYNGEE. This CDR3 comprises 15 residues. CDR3 DNA: TGTGCCAGCAGCGTAGAGGGACAGGACCACAATGAGCAGTTCTTC. Its protein is CASSVEGQDHNEQFF.

The chain joins TRBV2 to TRBJ2-1, with 10 bases aligning to TRBD2. Germline V gene sequence: CDR1 SNHLY, CDR2 FYNNEI. Trimming removed 6 bases from V and 6 bases from J; junction bases left unmatched: 5. The CDR3 is 14 residues long. In DNA form, the CDR3 reads TGTGCCAGCAGGGTGCTAGCGGGAGTCAATGAGCAGTTCTTC. This gives the protein CASRVLAGVNEQFF.

This chain connects TRBV30 to TRBJ1-5; possibly TRBD1 for D (5 bases). The CDR3 covers 14 residues. Trimming removed 2 bases from V and 4 bases from J, with 12 bases in between. Germline assignment: CDR1 GTSNPN and CDR2 SVGIG (reference sequence). The CDR3 here is CAWSTGSGNQPQHF. CDR3 DNA: TGTGCCTGGAGTACAGGTTCCGGTAATCAGCCCCAGCATTTT.

The rearrangement links TRBV27 to TRBJ2-7, with 9 bases matching TRBD1. Trimming took 2 bases from V and 3 from J; bases not matched to a gene: 8. The CDR3 spans 16 residues. Germline CDR1 is MNHEY and CDR2 is SMNVEV (reference sequence). The DNA for the CDR3 is TGTGCCAGCAGTTTACGACAGGGGGTCGCTAACTACGAGCAGTACTTC. The encoded protein is CASSLRQGVANYEQYF.

This rearrangement joins TRBV28 to TRBJ1-2; 12 bases agree with TRBD1. Germline V lookup: CDR1 MDHEN, CDR2 SYDVKM. V dropped 6 bases and J dropped 7; count of bases not matched to a gene: 6. This CDR3 is 14 amino acids long. CDR3 DNA: TGTGCCAGCAGGAAGGGACAGGGGGCGTTTGGCTACACCTTC. It is translated as CASRKGQGAFGYTF.

The V gene is TRBV27, the J gene TRBJ2-5, with 7 bases fitting TRBD1. The CDR3 has 15 amino acids. Trimming at V came to 3 bases and at J to 5 bases, leaving 9 bases not matched to a gene. Germline lookup yields CDR1 MNHEY and CDR2 SMNVEV (reference sequence). The DNA for the CDR3 is TGTGCCAGCAGTTTTGGGCAGGGGGTATGGGAGACCCAGTACTTC. It specifies CASSFGQGVWETQYF.

Of note for this clone: One junction end does not reproduce the germline sequence, and a read error may be involved. This chain links TRBV6-1 with TRBJ2-3; tentative D call: TRBD1 (6 bases). The CDR3 extends over 15 amino acids. CDR1 is MNHNS and CDR2 is SASEGT in the germline V gene. In nucleotides, the CDR3 is TGTGCCAGCAGGGAAGCCTACACAGGGAGTGGTACGCAGTATTTT. As protein: CASREAYTGSGTQYF.

V usage is TRBV11-2 and J usage is TRBJ2-5; 10 nucleotides line up with TRBD2. Trimming removed 6 bases from V and 0 bases from J; junction bases left unmatched: 16. Germline CDR1 and CDR2: SGHAT and FQNNGV. The CDR3 is 19 amino acids. CDR3 nucleotide sequence: TGTGCCAGCAGTCGGACTACCGGACTAGCGGCCCTGTACCAAGAGACCCAGTACTTC. Translated: CASSRTTGLAALYQETQYF.

By share, this clone ranks as medium-sized. The chain uses TRBV28 and TRBJ2-2; no reliable D call. From germline, CDR1 is MDHEN and CDR2 SYDVKM. This CDR3 is 16 amino acids long. With 6 bases removed from V and 0 bases from J, the gap between germline ends came to 14 bases. Here the CDR3 DNA reads TGTGCCAGCAGGATCGACGGTGACACGAACACCGGGGAGCTGTTTTTT. It translates to CASRIDGDTNTGELFF.

This clone was observed a handful of times. V is TRBV27 and J is TRBJ2-7; D may be TRBD1 or TRBD2 (5 bases each). Germline CDR1 MNHEY, CDR2 SMNVEV (reference sequence). This CDR3 has 15 amino acids. Trimming removed 5 bases at V and 2 bases at J, with 16 bases between. CDR3 loop: CASSQTGTAPYEQYF. The DNA for the CDR3 is TGTGCCAGCAGTCAAACCGGGACGGCTCCCTACGAGCAGTACTTC.

This clone is a singleton in its sample. The V gene is TRBV28, the J gene TRBJ2-1; no clear D. Germline CDR1 MDHEN, CDR2 SYDVKM. V was cut by 0 bases and J by 6 bases, with 3 bases left in between. The CDR3 sequence is 12 residues long. For the CDR3, the DNA is TGTGCCAGCAGTTTATGGCGCAATGAGCAGTTCTTC. Translating gives CASSLWRNEQFF.

Only a few counts were recorded for this clone. The chain couples TRBV4-1 to TRBJ2-7; D remains unclear. Per germline, CDR1 MGHRA and CDR2 YSYEKL. The CDR3 extends over 13 amino acids. Trimming stripped 4 bases from V and 3 bases from J, with 10 bases between. The CDR3 sequence: CASSLRLDYEQYF. The CDR3 nucleotides are TGCGCCAGCAGCCTTAGACTCGACTACGAGCAGTACTTC.